What follows describes a single TCR beta chain. Incorporation of UMIs carrying a 6-nucleotide sample barcode was performed by template switching. Amplification of TCRalpha and TCRbeta cDNA involved two nested PCRs that ran for roughly 16 and 10 cycles. TCRdb re-called the 5' RACE reads and gives one entry per CDR3 protein, without DNA. The sample has 400,000 or so distinct CDR3 sequences. This record comes from a study of monozygotic twins with inflammatory bowel disease. Each donor supplied about 2.4 ml of blood. Total RNA was isolated from whole blood without T cell sorting. The material sequenced was blood. The origin of this receptor is a human donor with ulcerative colitis or Crohn's disease, or a healthy co-twin of an affected twin (not recorded which).

CDR3 sequence reads: CASSLQLAGGTNEQFF. The rearrangement uses TRBV5-1 and TRBJ2-1; the D call from TCRdb, TRBD2, cannot be confirmed without DNA. The germline V gene has CDR1 SGHRS and CDR2 YFSETQ. This CDR3 contains 16 residues.